This T cell receptor (beta chain) originates from a study of breast tumors, draining lymph nodes, adjacent tissues. Per germline, CDR1 SNHLY and CDR2 FYNNEI. The CDR3 has 15 residues. V was cut by 6 bases and J by 6 bases, with 18 bases left in between. Breast cancer patients provided tissue from their axillary draining lymph nodes. TCRdb called the multiplex PCR reads again in MiXCR, with one record for every CDR3 protein. The sample includes fewer than 150,000 distinct CDR3 sequences, about 20% of them seen just once. This clonotype was counted many times. The sample taken for sequencing was axillary lymph node tissue. The receptor was isolated from a female donor with breast cancer. Some clones in this sample may be carry-over from other donors' samples. The rearrangement joins TRBV2 to TRBJ1-5, with a possible D match to TRBD1 (5 bases). The CDR3 DNA sequence: TGTGCCAGCAGGAGGGAACAGGATCAAGGTCAGCCCCAGCATTTT. Translated, it gives CASRREQDQGQPQHF.